What follows are 25 T cell receptor beta chains derived from one specimen sequenced in a study of cytomegalovirus exposure and HLA in healthy donors. PCR employed 60 Vbeta and 13 Jbeta primers. Sequencing was performed with immunoSEQ multiplex PCR; in TCRdb, only in-frame clones are kept and a portion is missing. Among approximately 150,000 clones listed, roughly 79% were seen once. The sample comprised PBMCs. Receptors originate from a woman aged 50 to 65 in good health and CMV-seronegative.

The chain employs TRBV5-8 and TRBJ1-6; the D is unclear. V gave up 0 bases and J gave up 9 bases, with 25 bases separating them. There are 19 residues in the CDR3. In germline, CDR1 is SGHTS, CDR2 YDEGEE. CDR3 sequence reads: CASSLAAGQALSGSSPLHF. DNA for the CDR3: TGTGCCAGCAGCTTGGCCGCGGGCCAGGCACTGTCGGGGAGTTCACCCCTCCACTTT.

The chain combines TRBV29-1 with TRBJ2-1; TRBD2 is a possible D gene (6 bases). Germline CDR1 reads SQVTM; CDR2 reads ANQGSEA. The CDR3 runs to 13 residues. V was pared by 2 bases and J by 7 bases, with 12 bases between. The CDR3 sequence is CSVELGGANEQFF. In DNA, the CDR3 is TGCAGCGTTGAATTAGGCGGGGCGAATGAGCAGTTCTTC.

The V gene is TRBV6-6, the J gene TRBJ2-7, with no clear D. Per germline, CDR1 MNHNY and CDR2 SVGAGI (reference sequence). This CDR3 contains 14 residues. Trimming removed 0 bases from V and 4 bases from J, with 10 bases in between. In nucleotides, the CDR3 is TGTGCCAGCAGTTACTCGTACTCTCTTTACGAGCAGTACTTC. This gives the protein CASSYSYSLYEQYF.

This rearrangement joins TRBV18 to TRBJ2-7; TRBD1 matches at 7 bases. Germline V lookup: CDR1 KGHSH, CDR2 LQKENI. V trimming: 4 bases; J trimming: 3 bases; junction bases outside the gene matches: 6. CDR3 length: 14 residues. The CDR3 coding sequence is TGTGCCAGCTCACGTGGGACAGATTTCTACGAGCAGTACTTC. Protein sequence: CASSRGTDFYEQYF.

The rearrangement joins TRBV28 to TRBJ2-7, with 10 bases matching TRBD1. Germline V lookup: CDR1 MDHEN, CDR2 SYDVKM. The junction had 9 bases not matched to a gene; V was cut back by 7 bases and J by 0 bases. The CDR3 totals 16 residues. In nucleotides, the CDR3 is TGTGCCAGCACCGATCTGACAGGGGGCTTCTCCTACGAGCAGTACTTC. It translates to CASTDLTGGFSYEQYF.

This chain links TRBV10-3 with TRBJ1-6; D is unresolved. Trimming removed 2 bases from V and 6 bases from J, with 14 bases in between. Germline assignment: CDR1 ENHRY and CDR2 SYGVKD. The CDR3 spans 16 residues. The DNA for the CDR3 is TGTGCCATCAGTGAGCTCCTATCGGGGTTTAATTCACCCCTCCACTTT. This sequence encodes CAISELLSGFNSPLHF.

The gene calls are TRBV9 and TRBJ2-1; maybe TRBD2 (5 bases). This CDR3 spans 15 amino acids. CDR1 SGDLS and CDR2 YYNGEE come from the germline V gene. Trimming took off 6 bases at V and 4 bases at J, with 17 bases between the two ends. CDR3 coding DNA: TGTGCCAGCACGCCGAGGGCGGTGGGATACAATGAGCAGTTCTTC. This encodes CASTPRAVGYNEQFF. Full variable domain (outside the CDR3, taken from reference TRBV9 and TRBJ2-1): DSGVTQTPKHLITATGQRVTLRCSPRSGDLSVYWYQQSLDQGLQFLIQYYNGEERAKGNILERFSAQQFPDLHSELNLSSLELGDSALYFCASTPRAVGYNEQFFGPGTRLTVL.

CDR3 in amino acids: CASGTSGSPYEQFF. DNA for the CDR3: TGTGCCAGCGGCACTAGCGGGAGCCCTTATGAGCAGTTCTTC. The chain combines TRBV7-3 with TRBJ2-1; 11 bases align to TRBD2. V dropped 8 bases and J dropped 8; count of bases not matched to a gene: 8. CDR3 length equals 14 residues. CDR1 is SGHTA, CDR2 FQGTGA, per germline.

This clone was counted a few times. This chain joins TRBV27 and TRBJ2-7, with D perhaps matching TRBD2 (6 bases). Germline V gene lookup returns CDR1 MNHEY and CDR2 SMNVEV (reference sequence). This CDR3 spans 15 amino acids. V was shortened by 6 bases and J by 3 bases, with 18 bases between the two germline ends. The CDR3 DNA is TGTGCCAGCAGAAGAGGCGGGACTCGGGTCTACGAGCAGTACTTC. Its protein is CASRRGGTRVYEQYF.

The gene calls are TRBV4-1 and TRBJ1-3; D not certain. The germline gives CDR1 MGHRA, CDR2 YSYEKL. Between the trimmed V and J ends, which lost 1 base and 0 bases, there was a span of 7 bases. The CDR3 is 15 residues long. DNA for the CDR3: TGCGCCAGCAGCCAAGGAGGGATCTCTGGAAACACCATATATTTT. It yields the protein CASSQGGISGNTIYF.

The chain has TRBV9 and TRBJ1-2, with TRBD1 as a possible D gene (5 bases). This CDR3 spans 14 amino acids. V was trimmed by 0 bases and J by 6 bases, leaving 12 bases between them. Germline CDR1 and CDR2: SGDLS and YYNGEE. The CDR3 coding sequence is TGTGCCAGCAGCGTAGGAAGCAGGGTCGATGGCTACACCTTC. It encodes CASSVGSRVDGYTF.

V and J are TRBV9 and TRBJ2-1, with TRBD2 identical over 11 bases. The germline gives CDR1 SGDLS, CDR2 YYNGEE. The CDR3 spans 16 residues. Trimming at V came to 0 bases and at J to 5 bases, leaving 4 bases not matched to a gene. CDR3 loop: CASSVGLLAGDNEQFF. In DNA form, the CDR3 reads TGTGCCAGCAGCGTAGGACTACTAGCGGGAGACAATGAGCAGTTCTTC.

This rearrangement joins TRBV7-9 to TRBJ2-1, with TRBD2 matching over 7 bases. The germline CDR1 and CDR2 sequences are SEHNR and FQNEAQ (reference sequence). Losses at the gene ends were 5 bases for V and 3 bases for J; bases not matched to a gene: 7. The CDR3 is 15 residues long. The CDR3, as DNA: TGTGCCAGCAGCCCCCTCGGGGGGTTCTACAATGAGCAGTTCTTC. As protein: CASSPLGGFYNEQFF.

The J gene is TRBJ1-1, the V gene TRBV6-5; TRBD1 is a possible D gene (6 bases). This CDR3 contains 14 residues. V dropped 6 bases and J dropped 5 bases, with 16 bases sitting between them. CDR1 is MNHEY and CDR2 is SVGAGI in the germline V gene. CDR3 region: CASSKKQGNTEAFF. CDR3 DNA: TGTGCCAGCAGCAAAAAACAGGGAAATACTGAAGCTTTCTTT.

The chain combines TRBV5-1 with TRBJ1-6; D not resolved. This CDR3 comprises 16 residues. Germline loops: CDR1 SGHRS, CDR2 YFSETQ. V was cut by 0 bases and J by 0 bases, with 7 bases left in between. Here the CDR3 DNA reads TGCGCCAGCAGCTTGGGCGCGAGCTCCTATAATTCACCCCTCCACTTT. This encodes CASSLGASSYNSPLHF.

V gene TRBV6-1 combines with J gene TRBJ1-4; D is possibly TRBD1 (5 bases). The CDR3 extends over 17 amino acids. CDR1 is MNHNS and CDR2 is SASEGT in the germline V gene. Trimming shortened V by 4 bases and J by 0 bases, and 15 bases separated the two germline ends. In DNA, the CDR3 is TGTGCCAGCAGTGGGGTGGGGGGTGTTACAACTAATGAAAAACTGTTTTTT. This gives the protein CASSGVGGVTTNEKLFF.

V gene TRBV19 combines with J gene TRBJ2-1; 11 bases are shared with TRBD2. Germline V lookup: CDR1 LNHDA, CDR2 SQIVND (reference sequence). The junction had 6 bases not matched to a gene; V was cut back by 5 bases and J by 0 bases. This CDR3 has 17 residues. The CDR3 here is CASSPTSGMSSYNEQFF. The DNA for the CDR3 is TGTGCCAGTAGTCCGACTAGCGGGATGAGCTCCTACAATGAGCAGTTCTTC.

This rearrangement joins TRBV27 to TRBJ1-1, with 8 bases aligning to TRBD1. There are 14 residues in the CDR3. The germline V gene encodes CDR1 MNHEY and CDR2 SMNVEV (reference sequence). Trimming at V came to 3 bases and at J to 10 bases, leaving 10 bases not matched to a gene. CDR3 in DNA: TGTGCCAGCAGTTTCGCACTCAGGACAGGGTTAGCTTTCTTT. This encodes CASSFALRTGLAFF.

This clone turned up a few times. The chain carries TRBV2 and TRBJ2-7; 7 bases align to TRBD1. Trimming removed 5 bases from V and 7 bases from J; junction bases left unmatched: 14. The CDR3 extends over 15 amino acids. Germline CDR1 reads SNHLY; CDR2 reads FYNNEI. This CDR3 reads CASSTNRDSSWEQYF. The CDR3 DNA follows: TGTGCCAGCAGTACTAACCGGGACAGTAGTTGGGAGCAGTACTTC.

The gene calls are TRBV27 and TRBJ2-1; D possibly corresponds to TRBD1 (5 bases). This CDR3 has 12 residues. V lost 2 bases and J 7 bases, leaving 6 bases between the germline ends. Germline V gene sequence: CDR1 MNHEY, CDR2 SMNVEV (reference sequence). CDR3 amino acids: CASSLRGNEQFF. DNA of the CDR3: TGTGCCAGCAGTTTAAGGGGAAATGAGCAGTTCTTC.

V usage is TRBV5-1 and J usage is TRBJ2-7, with 7 bases lining up with TRBD2. V lost 4 bases, J lost 0 bases, and 10 bases stayed unmatched. The V gene's germline CDR1 is SGHRS and CDR2 YFSETQ. The CDR3 has 16 residues. The CDR3 DNA reads TGCGCCAGCAGCGGGGAGGGAGGGCAGCTCTCCTACGAGCAGTACTTC. It translates to CASSGEGGQLSYEQYF.

This clone came up once. V usage is TRBV19 and J usage is TRBJ1-5, with D possibly TRBD1 on 5 matching bases. Germline V gene lookup returns CDR1 LNHDA and CDR2 SQIVND (reference sequence). V lost 5 bases and J lost 3, with 14 bases in between. The CDR3 is 15 residues long. CDR3 bases: TGTGCCAGTAGTGGGCAGGGATGGGCCAATCAGCCCCAGCATTTT. Translated, it gives CASSGQGWANQPQHF.

The rearrangement links TRBV18 to TRBJ1-5; D unresolved. Trimming left V 2 bases short and J 6 bases short, with 14 bases between. The V gene's germline CDR1 is KGHSH and CDR2 LQKENI. This CDR3 has 15 amino acids. The CDR3 protein is CASSPIESGSQPQHF. The CDR3 DNA follows: TGTGCCAGCTCACCAATTGAGTCAGGTTCTCAGCCCCAGCATTTT.

A single count supports this clone. The gene calls are TRBV4-3 and TRBJ2-7, with 9 bases identical to TRBD2. The ends lost 0 bases at V and 4 bases at J; junction bases unmatched: 13. The germline gives CDR1 LGHNA, CDR2 YSLEER. The CDR3 runs 18 residues. As DNA, the CDR3 is TGCGCCAGCAGCCAAGATTTCCTCGCGACTAGCGGATCATACGAGCAGTACTTC. Residues: CASSQDFLATSGSYEQYF.

V gene TRBV7-9 combines with J gene TRBJ1-5, with D possibly being TRBD1 (6 bases). V was shortened by 1 base and J by 4 bases, with 14 bases between the two germline ends. The CDR3 loop spans 16 amino acids. Germline V CDR1 and CDR2: SEHNR, FQNEAQ (reference sequence). CDR3 coding DNA: TGTGCCAGCAGCTTAGGACGGACAGACCTTAATCAGCCCCAGCATTTT. Translating gives CASSLGRTDLNQPQHF.